This T cell receptor (beta chain) was obtained from a study of blood T cell repertoires in COVID-19. Background on the study: Spain, Italy and the United States supplied samples that represented acute and convalescent COVID-19. Sample material is recorded as cDNA or gDNA derived from T cells, B-cell-depleted T cells, or PBMCs.

V was clipped by 3 bases and J by 5 bases, with 8 bases between them. This CDR3 is built from 13 residues. Germline V gives CDR1 MNHEY, CDR2 SMNVEV (reference sequence). Generated by immunoSEQ multiplex PCR, the TCRdb table keeps only in-frame clones and is missing some. The sample has 72,000 or so clones; around 85% are singletons. Sample: peripheral blood. V is TRBV27 and J is TRBJ1-5; D not resolved. The origin of this receptor is a woman of 80 years or more with active or convalescent COVID-19. The CDR3 DNA follows: TGTGCCAGCAGTTTTGGCCCTTATCAGCCCCAGCATTTT. Protein product: CASSFGPYQPQHF.